This is a list of T cell receptor beta chains from one sample in a study of cytomegalovirus exposure and HLA in healthy donors. Data came from immunoSEQ multiplex PCR; TCRdb stores just in-frame clones and leaves some out. The sample yields some 130,000 clones, around 80% seen once. The sequenced sample was PBMCs. These receptors all come from a woman aged 50 to 60 in good health and CMV-seronegative. Each CDR3 is given with its conserved first and last residue. D genes are given only for firm matches. Clone sizes are given selectively: once, few, many, or a class where the clone is expanded.

>.|TRBJ1-1|TRBV6-6|.
CASSYSRNTEAFF
TGTGCCAGCAGTTACTCGAGAAACACTGAAGCTTTCTTT
>.|TRBJ1-1|TRBV5-1|.
CASSSTDTGRRAFF
TGCGCCAGCAGCTCGACAGATACAGGGAGACGAGCTTTCTTT
>TRBD2|TRBJ2-5|TRBV27|.
CASSPRLAGTQETQYF
TGTGCCAGCAGTCCTCGACTAGCGGGGACACAAGAGACCCAGTACTTC
>.|TRBJ2-2|TRBV7-9|.
CASSLVWRAGELFF
TGTGCCAGCAGCTTAGTATGGCGGGCCGGGGAGCTGTTTTTT
>.|TRBJ1-2|TRBV5-6|.
CASSLGQLSEERGYTF
TGTGCCAGCAGCTTGGGGCAGCTATCGGAGGAACGGGGCTACACCTTC
>.|TRBJ2-1|TRBV11-2|.
CASSLADNEQFF
TGTGCCAGCAGCTTAGCAGACAATGAGCAGTTCTTC
>.|TRBJ2-1|TRBV28|few
CASSGGGKYNEQFF
TGTGCCAGCAGCGGGGGTGGGAAATACAATGAGCAGTTCTTC
>TRBD1|TRBJ1-1|TRBV28|.
CASTPGQGIWNTEAFF
TGTGCCAGCACCCCCGGACAGGGTATTTGGAACACTGAAGCTTTCTTT
>.|TRBJ1-5|TRBV6-5|.
CASSYRGVTQPQHF
TGTGCCAGCAGTTATCGGGGGGTTACTCAGCCCCAGCATTTT
>TRBD1|TRBJ2-1|TRBV6-5|.
CASSGQGGPNNEQFF
TGTGCCAGCAGTGGACAGGGCGGCCCCAACAATGAGCAGTTCTTC
>.|TRBJ2-1|TRBV30|.
CAWSPRSEQFF
TGTGCCTGGAGTCCCCGGAGTGAGCAGTTCTTC
>TRBD1|TRBJ1-1|TRBV5-6|.
CASSPGQGWNTEAFF
TGTGCCAGCAGCCCTGGACAGGGATGGAACACTGAAGCTTTCTTT
>.|TRBJ1-1|TRBV7-8|.
CASSSGEGRTPYTEAFF
TGTGCCAGCAGCTCAGGGGAAGGACGGACACCATACACTGAAGCTTTCTTT
>.|TRBJ2-3|TRBV7-9|.
CASSLAGFTDTQYF
TGTGCCAGCAGCTTGGCCGGGTTCACAGATACGCAGTATTTT
>TRBD1|TRBJ1-4|TRBV7-6|.
CASSSGTGDEKLFF
TGTGCCAGCAGCTCCGGGACAGGGGATGAAAAACTGTTTTTT
>.|TRBJ2-3|TRBV6-1|medium-sized
CASSEELGGTDTQYF
TGTGCCAGCAGTGAAGAATTGGGAGGAACAGATACGCAGTATTTT
>.|TRBJ2-3|TRBV28|once
CASSPTSYTQYF
TGTGCCAGCAGTCCAACTAGTTATACGCAGTATTTT
>TRBD1|TRBJ1-5|TRBV2|.
CASSEGDRAQPQHF
TGTGCCAGCAGTGAAGGGGACAGGGCTCAGCCCCAGCATTTT
>.|TRBJ1-5|TRBV13|.
CASSFGVGSNQPQHF
TGTGCCAGCAGCTTCGGGGTAGGCAGCAATCAGCCCCAGCATTTT
>TRBD1|TRBJ1-2|TRBV11-3|few
CASSRGQGIDGYTF
TGTGCCAGCAGCCGGGGACAGGGGATCGATGGCTACACCTTC
>.|TRBJ1-2|TRBV15|few
CATSRDGGTTRGYTF
TGTGCCACCAGCAGAGATGGCGGAACTACAAGGGGCTACACCTTC
>TRBD1|TRBJ1-1|TRBV7-2|.
CASSKGQGVSNTEAFF
TGTGCCAGCAGCAAAGGACAGGGGGTGTCGAACACTGAAGCTTTCTTT
>TRBD2|TRBJ2-1|TRBV6-4|.
CASSDQGGTSVHNEQFF
TGTGCCAGCAGTGACCAGGGCGGGACTAGCGTCCACAATGAGCAGTTCTTC
>TRBD1|TRBJ2-5|TRBV14|once
CASSRRPGQGVFFQETQYF
TGTGCCAGCAGCCGACGGCCGGGACAGGGGGTTTTTTTTCAAGAGACCCAGTACTTC
>.|TRBJ2-7|TRBV27|once
CASSFTPHKSYEQYF
TGTGCCAGCAGTTTCACACCTCATAAATCCTACGAGCAGTACTTC
>.|TRBJ2-4|TRBV4-3|few
CASSQDLSGRNIQYF
TGCGCCAGCAGCCAAGATCTCTCCGGGAGAAACATTCAGTACTTC
>.|TRBJ2-3|TRBV28|.
CASSSPAGRSGADTQYF
TGTGCCAGCAGTTCCCCCGCGGGGAGGAGTGGAGCAGATACGCAGTATTTT
>.|TRBJ2-2|TRBV30|.
CAWRGGHGELFF
TGTGCCTGGAGGGGGGGTCACGGGGAGCTGTTTTTT
>.|TRBJ2-6|TRBV30|.
CAWEPQGGGANVLTF
TGTGCCTGGGAGCCCCAGGGTGGTGGTGCCAACGTCCTGACTTTC
>TRBD1|TRBJ1-1|TRBV14|.
CASSQVRTGRPTEAFF
TGTGCCAGCAGCCAAGTCCGGACAGGGCGCCCCACTGAAGCTTTCTTT
>TRBD1|TRBJ1-5|TRBV30|.
CAWSNRGPQPQNF
TGTGCCTGGAGTAACAGGGGGCCTCAGCCCCAGAATTTT
>TRBD1|TRBJ2-1|TRBV30|few
CAWRVTGGYNEQFF
TGTGCCTGGAGAGTGACAGGGGGCTACAATGAGCAGTTCTTC
>.|TRBJ1-3|TRBV30|.
CAWIIAGNTIYF
TGTGCCTGGATTATAGCTGGAAACACCATATATTTT
>TRBD2|TRBJ2-1|TRBV7-9|.
CASSLGQGLAGSLGEQFF
TGTGCCAGCAGCTTAGGCCAAGGACTAGCGGGATCCCTTGGGGAGCAGTTCTTC
>TRBD1|TRBJ2-2|TRBV19|.
CASVQGVKTGELFF
TGTGCCTCCGTCCAGGGGGTGAAAACCGGGGAGCTGTTTTTT
>.|TRBJ1-4|TRBV25-1|.
CASSESRFGKLFF
TGTGCCAGCAGTGAATCCAGGTTTGGAAAACTGTTTTTT
>.|TRBJ1-1|TRBV9|.
CASSVGLRERRDTEAFF
TGTGCCAGCAGCGTAGGTCTAAGGGAGAGGCGGGATACTGAAGCTTTCTTT
>TRBD2|TRBJ2-7|TRBV7-6|once
CASSLAGTSGLEQYF
TGTGCCAGCAGCTTGGCCGGGACTAGCGGGCTCGAGCAGTACTTC
>TRBD1|TRBJ1-1|TRBV5-4|.
CASTPGGTGTNTEAFF
TGTGCCAGCACCCCTGGTGGGACAGGAACGAACACTGAAGCTTTCTTT